The 19 T cell receptor beta chains below all came from one sample that was sequenced in a study of CD8 T cells in Susac syndrome. RNA was extracted with the RNeasy kit, and a quantity of about 0.45 to 1 ug was reverse transcribed using random hexamers. TCRdb ran MiXCR on the immunoSEQ multiplex PCR reads and lists one entry per CDR3 protein. The data hold around 70,000 distinct CDR3 sequences, with 94% observed a single time. The specimen was CD8+ T cells from PBMCs. These receptors were obtained from a human donor with multiple sclerosis.

The chain employs TRBV11-1 and TRBJ2-3; D is possibly TRBD2 (6 bases). The CDR3 is 16 residues long. Trimming shortened V by 5 bases and J by 4 bases, and 19 bases separated the two germline ends. Germline V CDR1 and CDR2: SGHAT, FQDESV (reference sequence). The CDR3 nucleotides are TGTGCCAGCAGCCCAGTAATGGGGACTCCTCCAGATACGCAGTATTTT. Encoded protein: CASSPVMGTPPDTQYF.

This clonotype was picked up one time. This chain joins TRBV29-1 and TRBJ1-5; D is unclear. Germline values: CDR1 SQVTM, CDR2 ANQGSEA. The CDR3 spans 13 residues. V gave up 6 bases and J gave up 0 bases, with 9 bases separating them. The CDR3 nucleotides are TGCAGCGTCGGGGAGGATAGCAATCAGCCCCAGCATTTT. It translates to CSVGEDSNQPQHF.

The chain recombines TRBV9 with TRBJ2-5, with TRBD2 matching over 7 bases. In germline, CDR1 is SGDLS, CDR2 YYNGEE. This CDR3 comprises 13 residues. V lost 6 bases, J lost 4 bases, and 6 bases stayed unmatched. The CDR3 nucleotides read TGTGCCAGCATAGCGGGTATTGGAGAGACCCAGTACTTC. It codes for CASIAGIGETQYF.

J is TRBJ2-1 and V is TRBV15, with a tentative D call TRBD1 (5 bases). The ends were cut back, 0 bases at V and 6 bases at J, with 12 bases in the middle. The germline V gene has CDR1 LNHNV and CDR2 YYDKDF (reference sequence). This CDR3 contains 15 residues. The CDR3 nucleotides read TGTGCCACCAGCAGAGATCAGGGTTGGAGCAATGAGCAGTTCTTC. It specifies CATSRDQGWSNEQFF. The variable domain in full, completed from reference TRBV15 and TRBJ2-1, reads DAMVIQNPRYQVTQFGKPVTLSCSQTLNHNVMYWYQQKSSQAPKLLFHYYDKDFNNEADTPDNFQSRRPNTSFCFLDIRSPGLGDTAMYLCATSRDQGWSNEQFFGPGTRLTVL.

The chain joins TRBV29-1 to TRBJ1-2, with D unresolved. Germline lookup yields CDR1 SQVTM and CDR2 ANQGSEA. V lost 7 bases and J 1 base, leaving 16 bases between the germline ends. This CDR3 has 14 residues. CDR3 protein: CSADPSGINYGYTF. The CDR3 region has the DNA TGCAGCGCTGACCCCTCCGGGATTAACTATGGCTACACCTTC.

The chain links TRBV12-3 or TRBV12-4 to TRBJ1-6, with D hard to call. The CDR3 runs 13 residues. Trimming shortened V by 3 bases and J by 9 bases, and 9 bases separated the two germline ends. DNA of the CDR3: TGTGCCAGCAGTTTCGTAGAGGGTTCACCCCTCCACTTT. Translation gives CASSFVEGSPLHF.

The chain recombines TRBV20-1 with TRBJ2-7, with 12 nucleotides matching TRBD1. The V gene end was trimmed by 4 bases and the J gene end by 4 bases; junction bases not matched to a gene: 11. The CDR3 contains 16 residues. The germline CDR1 and CDR2 sequences are DFQATT and SNEGSKA (reference sequence). The CDR3 loop reads CSAKGQGATTIYEQYF. The DNA of the CDR3 is TGCAGTGCTAAGGGACAGGGGGCTACTACGATTTACGAGCAGTACTTC.

In DNA form, the CDR3 reads TGTGCCAGCAGCTTAGAAGGGACAGCTAGCAATCAGCCCCAGCATTTT. Its translation is CASSLEGTASNQPQHF. This chain connects TRBV7-2 to TRBJ1-5; 7 nucleotides line up with TRBD1. Germline CDR1 is SGHTA and CDR2 is FQGNSA. The CDR3 extends over 16 amino acids. The J segment lost 0 bases and the V segment lost 1 base, leaving 3 bases of the junction unmatched.

This clonotype was detected only once. V usage is TRBV28 and J usage is TRBJ1-2, with D possibly TRBD1 on 5 matching bases. The germline CDR1 and CDR2 sequences are MDHEN and SYDVKM. With 5 bases removed from V and 4 bases from J, the gap between germline ends came to 14 bases. The CDR3 contains 14 residues. This chain's CDR3 is CASSEVTGSYGYTF. DNA for the CDR3: TGTGCCAGCAGTGAAGTCACAGGTTCCTATGGCTACACCTTC.

The rearrangement joins TRBV29-1 to TRBJ2-1, with 10 bases aligning to TRBD2. With 7 bases clipped from V and 7 bases from J, the junction kept 16 bases outside the gene matches. This CDR3 is built from 16 residues. The germline gives CDR1 SQVTM, CDR2 ANQGSEA. This chain's CDR3 is CSALLAGWGLGNEQFF. The CDR3 DNA reads TGCAGCGCCTTACTAGCGGGGTGGGGTTTAGGGAATGAGCAGTTCTTC.

The chain links TRBV25-1 to TRBJ2-7; TRBD1 might be the D (6 bases). The CDR3 totals 12 residues. Germline CDR1 MGHDK, CDR2 SYGVNS. V gave up 6 bases and J gave up 6 bases, with 12 bases separating them. CDR3 residues: CASRSTGPEQYF. CDR3 bases: TGTGCCAGCAGATCGACAGGTCCCGAGCAGTACTTC.

This chain joins TRBV24-1 and TRBJ2-7; no firm D call. CDR1 is KGHDR, CDR2 SFDVKD, per germline. The CDR3 has 13 amino acids. V lost 6 bases, J lost 5 bases, and 13 bases lay in between. CDR3 residues: CATSSRESDEQYF. CDR3 DNA sequence: TGTGCCACCAGTTCCCGCGAATCGGACGAGCAGTACTTC.

The V call is TRBV29-1, the J call TRBJ2-1; 9 bases align to TRBD1. CDR3 length equals 14 residues. Germline CDR1 reads SQVTM; CDR2 reads ANQGSEA. V lost 2 bases and J lost 4; bases outside the gene matches: 3. The CDR3 bases are TGCAGCGTTGAAACCGGGACAGGGTACAATGAGCAGTTCTTC. Amino acid sequence: CSVETGTGYNEQFF.

V usage is TRBV7-8 and J usage is TRBJ1-6; 7 bases align to TRBD1. The V gene's germline CDR1 is SGHVS and CDR2 FQNEAQ. J was trimmed by 16 bases and V by 1 base; bases with no gene match: 13. This CDR3 region has 15 residues. This CDR3 reads CASSLEAGGSPTLHF. CDR3 nucleotide sequence: TGTGCCAGCAGCTTAGAGGCAGGGGGATCCCCAACGCTCCACTTT.

This rearrangement joins TRBV7-6 to TRBJ2-5; tentatively, D is TRBD1 or TRBD2 (5 bases each). CDR1 is SGHVS, CDR2 FNYEAQ, per germline. Trimming took off 5 bases at V and 8 bases at J, with 21 bases between the two ends. The CDR3 extends over 15 amino acids. CDR3 region: CASSPSALMGETQYF. In DNA form, the CDR3 reads TGTGCCAGCAGCCCATCCGCGCTTATGGGGGAAACCCAGTACTTC. The whole variable domain, remainder taken from reference TRBV7-6 and TRBJ2-5, is GAGVSQSPRYKVTKRGQDVALRCDPISGHVSLYWYRQALGQGPEFLTYFNYEAQQDKSGLPNDRFSAERPEGSISTLTIQRTEQRDSAMYRCASSPSALMGETQYFGPGTRLLVL.

V gene TRBV27 combines with J gene TRBJ2-5, with 7 bases fitting TRBD2. The germline V gene encodes CDR1 MNHEY and CDR2 SMNVEV (reference sequence). The V and J ends lost 5 bases and 3 bases, in that order; junction bases with no gene match: 9. The CDR3 extends over 15 amino acids. As DNA, the CDR3 is TGTGCCAGCAGTCCGATTTGGGCGGGAGAAGAGACCCAGTACTTC. Protein product: CASSPIWAGEETQYF.

The chain combines TRBV12-3 or TRBV12-4 with TRBJ1-2, with 10 bases that match TRBD1. CDR3 length: 12 residues. J gave up 7 bases and V 5 bases, and 1 base lay outside the gene matches. The CDR3 is CASSRQGAGYTF. The CDR3 coding sequence is TGTGCCAGCAGTCGACAGGGGGCTGGCTACACCTTC.

The genes are TRBV18 and TRBJ2-5, with D perhaps TRBD2 (5 bases). The germline V gene has CDR1 KGHSH and CDR2 LQKENI. V lost 2 bases and J 2 bases, leaving 9 bases between the germline ends. The CDR3 contains 14 residues. The CDR3: CASSPEGPQETQYF. CDR3 bases: TGTGCCAGCTCACCAGAGGGTCCGCAAGAGACCCAGTACTTC.

This clonotype has just one count. The chain couples TRBV7-9 to TRBJ1-2; the D is unclear. V lost 5 bases, J lost 13 bases, and 8 bases lay in between. This CDR3 spans 9 amino acids. Germline assignment: CDR1 SEHNR and CDR2 FQNEAQ (reference sequence). DNA for the CDR3: TGTGCCAGCAGCCCCCTTCTCACCTTC. It translates to CASSPLLTF.